Presented here are 18 T cell receptor beta chains from one specimen sequenced in a study of shared clonotypes between healthy human individuals. The repertoire was sequenced with immunoSEQ multiplex PCR; TCRdb's copy has only in-frame clones and lacks some. The table lists 2,500,000 or so clones, about 92% of them singletons. Sequenced input: naive CD4+ T cells sorted from blood. The subset: CD45RA+ positively selected. The receptor set was obtained from a young man in good health.

The chain employs TRBV19 and TRBJ2-4; D remains unclear. The V and J ends lost 7 bases and 8 bases respectively, with 9 bases between them. There are 11 residues in the CDR3. Germline V gives CDR1 LNHDA, CDR2 SQIVND (reference sequence). The CDR3 reads CASIYSDIQYF. CDR3 in DNA: TGTGCCAGTATTTACTCGGACATTCAGTACTTC.

This clone appeared a single time. V is TRBV11-3 and J is TRBJ2-3; 8 bases are a match to TRBD1. CDR1 is SGHNT, CDR2 YENEEA, per germline. V gave up 5 bases and J gave up 0 bases; unmatched junction bases: 13. CDR3 size: 18 residues. The CDR3 sequence: CASSPGQASDPSTDTQYF. The DNA for the CDR3 is TGTGCCAGCAGCCCGGGACAGGCCAGCGATCCTAGCACAGATACGCAGTATTTT.

In regard to this clone: This same CDR3 is encoded by further DNA sequences in the sample. CDR3 region: CASSLEGLKETQYF. CDR3 DNA sequence: TGCGCCAGCAGCTTGGAAGGGCTTAAAGAGACCCAGTACTTC. The chain employs TRBV5-1 and TRBJ2-5; D gene unclear. This CDR3 comprises 14 residues. The germline V gene encodes CDR1 SGHRS and CDR2 YFSETQ. V dropped 0 bases and J dropped 3 bases, with 9 bases sitting between them.

The chain employs TRBV25-1 and TRBJ1-6; 11 nucleotides agree with TRBD1. Losses at the gene ends were 6 bases for V and 0 bases for J; bases not matched to a gene: 1. CDR3 length: 16 amino acids. Germline V gives CDR1 MGHDK, CDR2 SYGVNS. CDR3 in amino acids: CASRGTGGSYNSPLHF. The CDR3 region has the DNA TGTGCCAGCAGGGGGACAGGGGGCTCCTATAATTCACCCCTCCACTTT.

The V and J genes are TRBV7-2 and TRBJ2-7; D is unclear. From germline, CDR1 is SGHTA and CDR2 FQGNSA. CDR3 length equals 13 residues. Trimming left V 3 bases short and J 1 base short, with 7 bases between. In DNA form, the CDR3 reads TGTGCCAGCAGCTTCCACATTTCCTACGAGCAGTACTTC. This translates into CASSFHISYEQYF.

The chain combines TRBV27 with TRBJ2-7; D is unclear. Germline V CDR1 and CDR2: MNHEY, SMNVEV (reference sequence). V was pared by 2 bases and J by 0 bases, with 8 bases between. The CDR3 extends over 14 amino acids. The CDR3 DNA reads as TGTGCCAGCAGTTTACGTCAGTTCTCCTACGAGCAGTACTTC. Translation gives CASSLRQFSYEQYF.

The rearrangement joins TRBV25-1 to TRBJ2-7; unclear D gene. Germline V gene sequence: CDR1 MGHDK, CDR2 SYGVNS. The V and J ends lost 3 bases and 2 bases respectively, with 14 bases between them. The CDR3 is made up of 15 amino acids. The CDR3 DNA reads as TGTGCCAGCAGTGACGAGACGACGGACCCCTACGAGCAGTACTTC. Its translation: CASSDETTDPYEQYF.

The chain has TRBV5-8 and TRBJ2-7; either TRBD1 or TRBD2 may supply D (5 bases each). Germline V CDR1 and CDR2: SGHTS, YDEGEE. The CDR3 runs 12 residues. V was clipped by 2 bases and J by 6 bases, with 9 bases between them. CDR3 sequence reads: CASSFIGTEQYF. The DNA for the CDR3 is TGTGCCAGCAGCTTCATCGGGACCGAGCAGTACTTC.

The chain links TRBV6-1 to TRBJ1-3; no definite D call. V was cut by 7 bases and J by 0 bases, with 7 bases left in between. The CDR3 covers 13 residues. Germline V CDR1 and CDR2: MNHNS, SASEGT. CDR3 amino acids: CASKRNSGNTIYF. The CDR3, as DNA: TGTGCCAGCAAACGGAACTCTGGAAACACCATATATTTT.

This clone was picked up a small number of times. The CDR3 nucleotides read TGTGCCAGCACCTTCCTCGGATCCGGCAATCAGCCCCAGCATTTT. It translates to CASTFLGSGNQPQHF. The chain combines TRBV7-2 with TRBJ1-5, with unresolved D. The germline V and J ends were trimmed by 7 bases and 2 bases, with 15 bases remaining between them. The CDR3 covers 15 residues. Germline-derived CDR1 and CDR2 are SGHTA and FQGNSA.

CDR3 amino acids: CASSGLHRAENTEAFF. The CDR3 DNA sequence: TGTGCCAGCAGTGGACTTCACAGGGCCGAGAACACTGAAGCTTTCTTT. The chain employs TRBV25-1 and TRBJ1-1; the D gene is possibly TRBD1 (6 bases). Germline CDR1 and CDR2: MGHDK and SYGVNS. The CDR3 covers 16 residues. The V end was cut by 4 bases, the J end by 1 base, with 16 bases between.

The CDR3 DNA reads as TGTGCCACCAGCAGCGACAGCGTCTATAATTCACCCCTCCACTTT. Translated, it gives CATSSDSVYNSPLHF. V and J are TRBV15 and TRBJ1-6; weak D call: TRBD1 (5 bases). Trimming removed 3 bases at V and 3 bases at J, with 9 bases between. The CDR3 sequence is 15 residues long. Germline V gene sequence: CDR1 LNHNV, CDR2 YYDKDF (reference sequence).

The chain employs TRBV19 and TRBJ1-1; D possibly corresponds to TRBD1 (5 bases). This CDR3 contains 13 residues. Germline V lookup: CDR1 LNHDA, CDR2 SQIVND (reference sequence). The germline V and J ends were trimmed by 4 bases and 2 bases, with 8 bases remaining between them. CDR3 sequence reads: CASSKTANTEAFF. In DNA, the CDR3 is TGTGCCAGTAGTAAGACAGCTAACACTGAAGCTTTCTTT.

The V and J genes are TRBV6-5 and TRBJ2-7; D may be TRBD2 (6 bases). Trimming pared 6 bases from V and 2 bases from J, leaving 17 bases between. From germline, CDR1 is MNHEY and CDR2 SVGAGI. The CDR3 is made up of 15 amino acids. The DNA for the CDR3 is TGTGCCAGCAGCCCTCTAGCGCGATCGCCCTACGAGCAGTACTTC. Its translation: CASSPLARSPYEQYF.

The chain couples TRBV6-6 to TRBJ2-7; a possible D gene is TRBD2 (6 bases). V was cut by 8 bases and J by 1 base, with 15 bases left in between. The CDR3 runs to 14 residues. The V gene's germline CDR1 is MNHNY and CDR2 SVGAGI (reference sequence). CDR3 amino acids: CASAGGTLSYEQYF. In nucleotides, the CDR3 is TGTGCCAGCGCCGGCGGGACTCTATCCTACGAGCAGTACTTC.

This chain connects TRBV5-4 to TRBJ2-2; D not certain. V lost 7 bases and J lost 1, with 17 bases in between. The CDR3 spans 16 residues. Per the germline V gene, CDR1 is SGHNT and CDR2 is YYREEE (reference sequence). The CDR3, as DNA: TGTGCCAGCGGTAGGTTGGAGCCGATGAACACCGGGGAGCTGTTTTTT. This encodes CASGRLEPMNTGELFF.

This clone was counted once. The same CDR3 arises from other DNA sequences in this sample as well. The chain joins TRBV5-1 to TRBJ2-5; D unclear. Trimming shortened V by 0 bases and J by 5 bases, and 8 bases separated the two germline ends. Germline lookup yields CDR1 SGHRS and CDR2 YFSETQ. CDR3 size: 13 residues. The CDR3 nucleotides are TGCGCCAGCAGCTTGGGCGGAAGGGAGACCCAGTACTTC. It yields the protein CASSLGGRETQYF.

As to this clone: In the same sample, other DNA sequences code for this CDR3. The J gene is TRBJ2-5, the V gene TRBV5-4; D possibly uses TRBD1 or TRBD2 (5 bases each). The germline V gene has CDR1 SGHNT and CDR2 YYREEE (reference sequence). Trimming cost V 0 bases and J 2 bases, with 5 bases left between them. The CDR3 consists of 13 residues. The CDR3 bases are TGTGCCAGCAGCTTGGGGGGGCAAGAGACCCAGTACTTC. Translation gives CASSLGGQETQYF.